These 16 T cell receptor beta chains were sequenced from one sample in a study of OX40 agonist ivuxolimab in advanced cancers. Sequencing was performed with immunoSEQ multiplex PCR; in TCRdb, only in-frame clones are kept and a portion is missing. The table has 95,000 to 100,000 clones, around 94% seen once. The sequencing used CD4+ or CD8+ T cells sorted from blood, collected in a trial of the OX40 agonist ivuxolimab. These TCRs come from an adult with an advanced solid tumor such as melanoma, head and neck, liver or kidney cancer.

This clone has just a few counts. This chain joins TRBV2 and TRBJ1-6; D not certain. This CDR3 has 13 residues. The V end lost 2 bases, the J end lost 9 bases, and 8 bases lay between the germline ends. Germline V CDR1 and CDR2: SNHLY, FYNNEI. CDR3 bases: TGTGCCAGCAGTGAACTGCGGGGTTCACCCCTCCACTTT. Translating it yields CASSELRGSPLHF.

This clone was seen a single time. The CDR3 nucleotides read TGTGCCAGCACCCATCCCGACAGGGGGCTAAATGAAGCTTTCTTT. Its translation: CASTHPDRGLNEAFF. The chain links TRBV6-6 to TRBJ1-1; 10 bases line up with TRBD1. V trimming: 7 bases; J trimming: 7 bases; junction bases outside the gene matches: 12. The germline CDR1 and CDR2 sequences are MNHNY and SVGAGI (reference sequence). The CDR3 extends over 15 amino acids.

The chain uses TRBV19 and TRBJ1-5; D is uncertain. Trimming stripped 3 bases from V and 7 bases from J, with 16 bases between. This CDR3 has 15 amino acids. From germline, CDR1 is LNHDA and CDR2 SQIVND (reference sequence). The CDR3 DNA sequence: TGTGCCAGTAGTATGTTGGTCGGGGTGGGCCAGCCCCAGCATTTT. Translating it yields CASSMLVGVGQPQHF.

To note about this clone: Relative to the germline gene, one junction end is altered; a read error may explain this. The CDR3 nucleotides are TGTGCCGGCAGCCGAGGGGGGGATGCGCATGAGCAGTTCTTC. It codes for CAGSRGGDAHEQFF. The V and J genes are TRBV27 and TRBJ2-1, with D maybe TRBD2 (7 bases). In germline, CDR1 is MNHEY, CDR2 SMNVEV (reference sequence). This CDR3 has 14 amino acids.

The CDR3 coding sequence is TGTGCCAGCAGTGAAGCGAGAGGGACCGGCCCAAATCAGCCCCAGCATTTT. This gives the protein CASSEARGTGPNQPQHF. The chain recombines TRBV6-1 with TRBJ1-5, with D perhaps TRBD1 (5 bases). CDR1 is MNHNS, CDR2 SASEGT, per germline. This CDR3 has 17 amino acids. V was clipped by 0 bases and J by 4 bases, with 16 bases between them.

The chain links TRBV9 to TRBJ1-3; 8 nucleotides align to TRBD1. The germline V gene encodes CDR1 SGDLS and CDR2 YYNGEE. The CDR3 has 13 amino acids. V trimming: 3 bases; J trimming: 11 bases; junction bases outside the gene matches: 7. The CDR3 sequence is CASSADREESIYF. The CDR3 coding sequence is TGTGCCAGCAGCGCGGACAGGGAAGAGTCCATATATTTT.

The V gene is TRBV7-9, the J gene TRBJ2-1, with D perhaps matching TRBD2 (5 bases). V dropped 1 base and J dropped 8 bases, with 9 bases sitting between them. Germline V gene data show CDR1 as SEHNR and CDR2 as FQNEAQ (reference sequence). CDR3 length: 13 residues. CDR3 DNA: TGTGCCAGCAGCTTAGGAGGGCACGATGAGCAGTTCTTC. It is translated as CASSLGGHDEQFF.

CDR3 sequence reads: CASSQGNYGYTF. The CDR3 nucleotides read TGTGCCAGCAGCCAGGGAAACTATGGCTACACCTTC. V is TRBV2 and J is TRBJ1-2; weak D call: TRBD1 (5 bases). Germline CDR1 SNHLY, CDR2 FYNNEI. This CDR3 has 12 residues. The V end was cut by 6 bases, the J end by 2 bases, with 7 bases between.

This chain connects TRBV5-8 to TRBJ1-4, with TRBD1 identical over 8 bases. This CDR3 is built from 16 residues. The trim removed 4 bases at V and 0 bases at J, leaving 5 bases unmatched. Per the germline V gene, CDR1 is SGHTS and CDR2 is YDEGEE. In DNA, the CDR3 is TGTGCCAGCAGCACGGGACAGGTTGCAACTAATGAAAAACTGTTTTTT. Its protein is CASSTGQVATNEKLFF.

The chain uses TRBV6-5 and TRBJ1-2; 8 bases line up with TRBD1. The CDR3 length is 14 residues. With 7 bases clipped from V and 4 bases from J, the junction kept 8 bases outside the gene matches. Germline V gene data show CDR1 as MNHEY and CDR2 as SVGAGI. The chain's CDR3 is CASKADRAGYGYTF. The CDR3 coding sequence is TGTGCCAGCAAAGCGGACAGGGCGGGCTATGGCTACACCTTC.

The genes are TRBV4-3 and TRBJ1-5; possible D gene TRBD1, 5 bases. This CDR3 contains 13 residues. V lost 0 bases and J lost 9, with 9 bases in between. In germline, CDR1 is LGHNA, CDR2 YSLEER. The CDR3 region has the DNA TGCGCCAGCAGCCAAGACTTTGGGGCGCCCCAGCATTTT. Protein sequence: CASSQDFGAPQHF.

This clone was seen more than once but under ten times. J is TRBJ1-4 and V is TRBV6-5; 10 bases align to TRBD1. The CDR3 runs 16 residues. V dropped 0 bases and J dropped 7; count of bases not matched to a gene: 5. CDR1 MNHEY and CDR2 SVGAGI come from the germline V gene. For the CDR3, the DNA is TGTGCCAGCAGTTACTCGGACAGGGGGACGGCTGAAAAACTGTTTTTT. It specifies CASSYSDRGTAEKLFF.

This chain links TRBV5-1 with TRBJ2-5; a weak D match, TRBD2 (6 bases). The V end lost 4 bases, the J end lost 2 bases, and 12 bases lay between the germline ends. This CDR3 region has 14 residues. CDR1 is SGHRS, CDR2 YFSETQ, per germline. CDR3 DNA sequence: TGCGCCAGCAGCCCTGACGGGAGACAAGAGACCCAGTACTTC. Its protein is CASSPDGRQETQYF. Using reference TRBV5-1 and TRBJ2-5 for the parts outside the CDR3, the full variable domain is KAGVTQTPRYLIKTRGQQVTLSCSPISGHRSVSWYQQTPGQGLQFLFEYFSETQRNKGNFPGRFSGRQFSNSRSEMNVSTLELGDSALYLCASSPDGRQETQYFGPGTRLLVL.

This sequence joins TRBV25-1 and TRBJ2-3; possible D gene TRBD1, 5 bases. Looked up from germline, CDR1 is MGHDK and CDR2 is SYGVNS. Between the trimmed V and J ends, which lost 1 base and 2 bases, there was a span of 13 bases. The CDR3 spans 16 residues. The CDR3: CASSESRWGLTDTQYF. In DNA, the CDR3 is TGTGCCAGCAGTGAATCAAGATGGGGCCTCACAGATACGCAGTATTTT.

As for this clone: Other DNA sequences in the sample encode the same CDR3. This rearrangement joins TRBV15 to TRBJ2-7; D is unclear. The CDR3 has 13 amino acids. CDR1 and CDR2 from the germline V gene are LNHNV and YYDKDF (reference sequence). V was pared by 0 bases and J by 1 base, with 4 bases between. The CDR3 coding sequence is TGTGCCACCAGCAGAGACTTTTCCTACGAGCAGTACTTC. Translation: CATSRDFSYEQYF.

The CDR3 DNA reads TGTGCCAGCAGCGTAGCTGACTTTTACAATGAGCAGTTCTTC. It codes for CASSVADFYNEQFF. The chain is built from TRBV9 and TRBJ2-1; D unclear. Germline V gene data show CDR1 as SGDLS and CDR2 as YYNGEE. The CDR3 extends over 14 amino acids. The V end was cut by 0 bases, the J end by 4 bases, with 8 bases between.